The 28 T cell receptor beta chains presented below share a single source sample, sequenced in a study of vaccination and CD4 T cells after COVID-19. Treatment given: roughly 10-day PBMC culture with coronavirus spike peptide pools or control peptides (ViraFEST assay). These receptors are not linked to any known antigen. Sequencing of cultured CD4+ T cell DNA used the Oncomine TCR Beta short-read assay. TCRdb redid the calling of the PCR reads with MiXCR, one entry per CDR3 protein. The sample carries about 14,000 distinct CDR3 sequences, less than 35% recorded once. Sequencing was performed on CD4+ T cells from blood, cultured in vitro, taken before SARS-CoV-2 vaccination. The receptors derive from a human donor who received a COVID-19 vaccine.

The rearrangement joins TRBV10-3 to TRBJ1-2; D possibly corresponds to TRBD1 (5 bases). The length of the CDR3 is 14 residues. Deletions cut 0 bases from V and 1 base from J, with 6 bases between. In germline, CDR1 is ENHRY, CDR2 SYGVKD. The CDR3 DNA follows: TGTGCCATCAGTGAGTCGGGGCTTAACTATGGCTACACCTTC. This translates into CAISESGLNYGYTF.

The sample holds one count of this clonotype. V and J are TRBV11-3 and TRBJ2-5; weak D call: TRBD2 (6 bases). Germline-derived CDR1 and CDR2 are SGHNT and YENEEA. V dropped 5 bases and J dropped 7 bases, with 20 bases sitting between them. The CDR3 has 15 residues. CDR3 in amino acids: CASSTGPGSPWTQYF. CDR3 nucleotides: TGTGCCAGCAGCACAGGTCCCGGGAGCCCATGGACCCAGTACTTC.

The chain combines TRBV5-4 with TRBJ2-2; no reliable D call. Trimming stripped 0 bases from V and 5 bases from J, with 11 bases between. This CDR3 comprises 15 residues. CDR1 and CDR2 (germline): SGHNT, YYREEE (reference sequence). In DNA, the CDR3 is TGTGCCAGCAGCTTGGGTCGAGCGCAAACCGGGGAGCTGTTTTTT. The encoded protein is CASSLGRAQTGELFF.

By share, this clonotype counts as large (0.1 to 1%). V usage is TRBV7-2 and J usage is TRBJ2-2; 7 bases line up with TRBD1. The V gene end was trimmed by 2 bases and the J gene end by 2 bases; junction bases not matched to a gene: 2. The germline CDR1 and CDR2 sequences are SGHTA and FQGNSA. CDR3 size: 15 residues. CDR3 in DNA: TGTGCCAGCAGCTTATTAGGGGGCAACACCGGGGAGCTGTTTTTT. It codes for CASSLLGGNTGELFF.

This clonotype has more than one count but fewer than ten. CDR3 coding DNA: TGCGCCAGCAGCTCCCCGGCCGCTGGTACTGAAGCTTTCTTT. Its translation is CASSSPAAGTEAFF. The rearrangement links TRBV5-1 to TRBJ1-1, with D unresolved. Looked up from germline, CDR1 is SGHRS and CDR2 is YFSETQ. The CDR3 has 14 amino acids. V lost 3 bases, J lost 5 bases, and 14 bases lay in between.

The chain couples TRBV20-1 to TRBJ2-1, with TRBD2 matching over 10 bases. The CDR3 totals 14 residues. The V gene end was trimmed by 3 bases and the J gene end by 10 bases; junction bases not matched to a gene: 9. Germline V lookup: CDR1 DFQATT, CDR2 SNEGSKA (reference sequence). The CDR3 here is CSASNSGGILEQFF. For the CDR3, the DNA is TGCAGTGCTAGTAATAGCGGGGGGATATTAGAGCAGTTCTTC.

The chain carries TRBV18 and TRBJ1-5; D is unresolved. Germline V lookup: CDR1 KGHSH, CDR2 LQKENI. Deletions cut 9 bases from V and 7 bases from J, with 13 bases between. The CDR3 is made up of 12 amino acids. The DNA for the CDR3 is TGTGCCAGTTCGGGAGCGGGCCAGCCCCAGCATTTT. Amino acids: CASSGAGQPQHF. The full variable domain, with the rest looked up from reference TRBV18 and TRBJ1-5, is NAGVMQNPRHLVRRRGQEARLRCSPMKGHSHVYWYRQLPEEGLKFMVYLQKENIIDESGMPKERFSAEFPKEGPSILRIQQVVRGDSAAYFCASSGAGQPQHFGDGTRLSIL.

Sample share makes this clonotype medium-sized. J is TRBJ1-1 and V is TRBV20-1; perhaps TRBD1 as D (5 bases). Trimming left V 0 bases short and J 0 bases short, with 14 bases between. The germline V gene encodes CDR1 DFQATT and CDR2 SNEGSKA (reference sequence). The CDR3 is 16 amino acids. The CDR3 DNA reads TGCAGTGCTAGAGATCCCGGGGGGGGATTGAACACTGAAGCTTTCTTT. Its translation is CSARDPGGGLNTEAFF.

Comment on this clonotype: The germline gene is not matched at one end of the junction; a read error may be the cause. The chain couples TRBV6-5 to TRBJ2-1, with 8 bases identical to TRBD2. CDR1 and CDR2 from the germline V gene are MNHEY and SVGAGI. The CDR3 totals 12 residues. This CDR3 reads CANSSTLAVQFF. The CDR3 region has the DNA TGTGCCAACAGTTCAACACTAGCGGTCCAGTTCTTC.

This clonotype qualifies as medium-sized (0.01 to 0.1%). This chain uses TRBV20-1 with TRBJ2-5; TRBD2 matches 10 bases. Trimming removed 0 bases from V and 1 base from J; junction bases left unmatched: 2. The CDR3 extends over 15 amino acids. Looked up from germline, CDR1 is DFQATT and CDR2 is SNEGSKA (reference sequence). The CDR3 nucleotides read TGCAGTGCTAGAGATCTAGCGGGAGCCCAAGAGACCCAGTACTTC. Its translation is CSARDLAGAQETQYF.

The chain links TRBV24-1 to TRBJ2-3; D tentatively fits TRBD1 or TRBD2 (5 bases each). The CDR3 consists of 17 residues. The germline V gene encodes CDR1 KGHDR and CDR2 SFDVKD. Deletions cut 3 bases from V and 4 bases from J, with 19 bases between. In nucleotides, the CDR3 is TGTGCCACCAGTGATAGGGGCCGGGACGCGGTGGCAGATACGCAGTATTTT. Its translation is CATSDRGRDAVADTQYF.

This chain links TRBV20-1 with TRBJ1-2; 9 bases agree with TRBD1. Losses at the gene ends were 5 bases for V and 3 bases for J; bases not matched to a gene: 22. Germline assignment: CDR1 DFQATT and CDR2 SNEGSKA (reference sequence). This CDR3 spans 19 amino acids. In DNA form, the CDR3 reads TGCAGTGCTCCATCCAGGGACAGGGCGGGCGATAGGGTCGACTATGGCTACACCTTC. It is translated as CSAPSRDRAGDRVDYGYTF.

This clonotype appeared a few times. This chain links TRBV11-2 with TRBJ1-2, with D hard to call. The V end was cut by 0 bases, the J end by 8 bases, with 10 bases between. CDR3 length: 13 residues. Germline CDR1 is SGHAT and CDR2 is FQNNGV. The CDR3 region has the DNA TGTGCCAGCAGCTTAGAAAGGTCCGGGGGCTACACCTTC. Residues: CASSLERSGGYTF.

V and J are TRBV5-6 and TRBJ2-7, with unresolved D. Germline loops: CDR1 SGHDT, CDR2 YYEEEE. With 1 base removed from V and 1 base from J, the gap between germline ends came to 9 bases. The CDR3 spans 14 residues. The CDR3: CASSLSGGSYEQYF. The CDR3 DNA reads TGTGCCAGCAGCTTGAGTGGTGGGTCCTACGAGCAGTACTTC.

The table lists this clonotype with a count of one. The chain joins TRBV28 to TRBJ1-6; unclear D gene. V was clipped by 6 bases and J by 4 bases, with 19 bases between them. CDR1 and CDR2 from the germline V gene are MDHEN and SYDVKM. The CDR3 covers 17 residues. The CDR3 reads CASSDRLFFSYNSPLHF. The CDR3 DNA reads TGTGCCAGCAGCGACCGATTATTCTTCTCATATAATTCACCCCTCCACTTT.

This clonotype was observed once. J is TRBJ2-1 and V is TRBV25-1; 13 nucleotides match TRBD2. This CDR3 is 19 amino acids long. CDR1 and CDR2 from the germline V gene are MGHDK and SYGVNS. Trimming removed 4 bases from V and 0 bases from J; junction bases left unmatched: 9. The CDR3 here is CASSGRLAGGGSSYNEQFF. CDR3 sequence (DNA): TGTGCCAGCAGTGGTAGACTAGCGGGGGGTGGTAGCTCCTACAATGAGCAGTTCTTC.

This chain joins TRBV20-1 and TRBJ1-1, with D tentatively TRBD1 (6 bases). Germline values: CDR1 DFQATT, CDR2 SNEGSKA (reference sequence). Trimming stripped 2 bases from V and 8 bases from J, with 12 bases between. The CDR3 is made up of 12 amino acids. The CDR3 here is CSARRRGNEAFF. The CDR3 DNA reads TGCAGTGCTAGACGGAGGGGGAACGAAGCTTTCTTT.

The chain employs TRBV2 and TRBJ2-5; no firm D call. Per the germline V gene, CDR1 is SNHLY and CDR2 is FYNNEI. The CDR3 sequence is 13 residues long. V was pared by 5 bases and J by 1 base, with 8 bases between. The CDR3 protein is CASSTDFQETQYF. The CDR3 DNA follows: TGTGCCAGCAGTACCGACTTCCAAGAGACCCAGTACTTC.

This clonotype was seen a handful of times. The V gene is TRBV6-1, the J gene TRBJ1-1; TRBD1 matches at 8 bases. Germline V gives CDR1 MNHNS, CDR2 SASEGT. The CDR3 is 16 amino acids. With 6 bases clipped from V and 1 base from J, the junction kept 10 bases outside the gene matches. The CDR3 DNA is TGTGCCAGCAGCTATACCACAGGGGGGGCGAACACTGAAGCTTTCTTT. Its translation: CASSYTTGGANTEAFF.

In this sample, this clonotype turned up a few times. The chain employs TRBV30 and TRBJ1-2, with D hard to call. Germline V gene sequence: CDR1 GTSNPN, CDR2 SVGIG (reference sequence). V lost 1 base and J 8 bases, leaving 17 bases between the germline ends. The CDR3 runs 14 residues. For the CDR3, the DNA is TGTGCCTGGAGTGCGAGCACCCTAGGTCGCGGCTACACCTTC. It translates to CAWSASTLGRGYTF.

This clonotype was seen a few times. The J gene is TRBJ2-2, the V gene TRBV19, with D perhaps assigned TRBD1 or TRBD2 (7 bases each). Germline-derived CDR1 and CDR2 are LNHDA and SQIVND (reference sequence). V lost 5 bases, J lost 2 bases, and 12 bases lay in between. CDR3 length equals 15 residues. CDR3 region: CASSQGGTNTGELFF. The CDR3 nucleotides read TGTGCCAGTAGTCAGGGGGGGACTAACACCGGGGAGCTGTTTTTT.

There are a few counts of this clonotype. The chain uses TRBV7-9 and TRBJ1-2; D may be TRBD1 (5 bases). The germline V gene encodes CDR1 SEHNR and CDR2 FQNEAQ (reference sequence). The V end lost 5 bases, the J end lost 7 bases, and 14 bases lay between the germline ends. The CDR3 is 13 amino acids. This CDR3 is CASSLDFGGGYTF. As DNA, the CDR3 is TGTGCCAGCAGCCTAGATTTTGGGGGTGGCTACACCTTC.

This clonotype was detected only a few times. The V call is TRBV14, the J call TRBJ1-6; the D is unclear. V was clipped by 5 bases and J by 5 bases, with 16 bases between them. The CDR3 is 16 residues long. Germline CDR1 is SGHDN and CDR2 is FVKESK. CDR3 residues: CASSFLGPRDNSPLHF. For the CDR3, the DNA is TGTGCCAGCAGCTTCCTCGGGCCCCGAGATAATTCACCCCTCCACTTT.

The chain is built from TRBV9 and TRBJ1-4, with 9 positions matching TRBD1. With V trimmed by 1 base and J by 5 bases, 3 bases remained unmatched. Germline-derived CDR1 and CDR2 are SGDLS and YYNGEE. The CDR3 loop spans 15 amino acids. Here the CDR3 reads CASSVTGTGNEKLFF. The CDR3, as DNA: TGTGCCAGCAGCGTAACGGGGACAGGGAATGAAAAACTGTTTTTT.

The chain has TRBV12-3 or TRBV12-4 and TRBJ1-2, with 9 bases lining up with TRBD1. The CDR3 sequence is 15 residues long. After removal of 5 bases from V and 4 bases from J, the junction contained 8 bases not matched to a gene. The CDR3 region is CASSHERTGAYGYTF. The CDR3 DNA sequence: TGTGCCAGCAGTCATGAAAGGACAGGGGCCTATGGCTACACCTTC.

This chain connects TRBV5-4 to TRBJ2-3, with D hard to call. Germline values: CDR1 SGHNT, CDR2 YYREEE (reference sequence). V was pared by 0 bases and J by 6 bases, with 8 bases between. The length of the CDR3 is 13 residues. This CDR3 reads CASSLAPPDTQYF. The CDR3 DNA follows: TGTGCCAGCAGCTTGGCTCCCCCGGATACGCAGTATTTT.

This clonotype was found a few times. The germline gene is not matched at one end of the junction; a read error may be the cause. This sequence joins TRBV5-3 and TRBJ2-5, with TRBD2 matching 8 bases. TRBV5-3 is an ORF, and what it does is uncertain. The CDR3 runs 16 residues. DNA for the CDR3: TGTGCCAGCAGCTTGGCCATAGCGGGGAGCCAAGAGACCCAGTACTTC. Protein product: CASSLAIAGSQETQYF.

Written as DNA, the CDR3 is TGTGCCAGTAGTCGACGGGACAACTCCTACGAGCAGTACTTC. Translated: CASSRRDNSYEQYF. The chain couples TRBV19 to TRBJ2-7; tentative D call: TRBD1 (6 bases). There are 14 residues in the CDR3. V was pared by 5 bases and J by 0 bases, with 11 bases between. Germline assignment: CDR1 LNHDA and CDR2 SQIVND (reference sequence).